One and the same sample provided the 3 T cell receptor beta chains below, sequenced in a study of cytomegalovirus exposure and HLA in healthy donors. It was with 60 Vbeta and 13 Jbeta primers that the PCR ran. The repertoire was sequenced with immunoSEQ multiplex PCR; TCRdb's copy has only in-frame clones and lacks some. The table lists about 150,000 clones, 75% of them singletons. Sequencing input: PBMCs. These receptors were taken from a man aged 30 to 39 in good health and CMV-seronegative.

This clone turned up a few times. This chain uses TRBV10-3 with TRBJ1-6, with 9 bases fitting TRBD1. Germline loops: CDR1 ENHRY, CDR2 SYGVKD. The V gene end was trimmed by 10 bases and the J gene end by 6 bases; junction bases not matched to a gene: 13. This CDR3 region has 16 residues. In DNA, the CDR3 is TGTGCCAGCAGCAAGTTACAGGGGGCGGCTAATTCACCCCTCCACTTT. Amino acids: CASSKLQGAANSPLHF.

The chain has TRBV7-6 and TRBJ2-5, with TRBD2 identical over 11 bases. Germline V lookup: CDR1 SGHVS, CDR2 FNYEAQ. The CDR3 sequence is 14 residues long. V was clipped by 5 bases and J by 7 bases; unmatched bases: 6. The CDR3 DNA reads as TGTGCCAGCAGCCCAGGACTAGCGGGCGGGACCCAGTACTTC. The encoded protein is CASSPGLAGGTQYF.

In this sample, this clone turned up a few times. The same CDR3 can be traced to other DNA sequences in this sample. The chain links TRBV28 to TRBJ2-1; 9 bases agree with TRBD2. V gave up 4 bases and J gave up 4 bases; unmatched junction bases: 2. The CDR3 consists of 14 residues. CDR1 is MDHEN and CDR2 is SYDVKM in the germline V gene. The CDR3 sequence: CASSSLAGYNEQFF. CDR3 nucleotide sequence: TGTGCCAGCAGTTCGCTAGCGGGGTACAATGAGCAGTTCTTC.